One sample yielded the 29 T cell receptor beta chains listed below, sequenced in a study of blood T cell repertoires in COVID-19 (dated by TCRdb to about 2020). Receptor amplification or capture employed the immunoSEQ multiplex PCR assay. Imported from immuneACCESS, the table was reduced by TCRdb to in-frame sequences with V and J called. These copies leave out some clones; in studies compared against another copy, an unresolved V gene accounts for under half, and the cause of the remainder is not known. The sample table contains around 250,000 clones; only one count was recorded for roughly 88% of them. The ten largest clones capture 2.5% to 3.5% of the sample. Sequencing was performed on PBMCs or T cells enriched from blood (not recorded which). The source of these receptors is a woman between 35 and 50 years old who had been exposed to COVID-19.

This clone has just a few counts. The rearrangement links TRBV2 to TRBJ2-7; 13 nucleotides align to TRBD2. V lost 8 bases, J lost 2 bases, and 12 bases stayed unmatched. CDR3 length: 17 amino acids. The germline V gene has CDR1 SNHLY and CDR2 FYNNEI. The CDR3 is CASGRGTSGISPYEQYV. As DNA, the CDR3 is TGTGCCAGCGGAAGAGGGACTAGCGGGATCTCCCCCTACGAGCAGTACGTC.

The genes are TRBV4-3 and TRBJ2-1, with D hard to call. V was pared by 0 bases and J by 2 bases, with 14 bases between. The CDR3 runs to 17 residues. The germline V gene has CDR1 LGHNA and CDR2 YSLEER. The chain's CDR3 is CASSQELAIRPYNEQFF. The CDR3 coding sequence is TGCGCCAGCAGCCAAGAACTCGCGATCCGCCCCTACAATGAGCAGTTCTTC.

The V and J genes are TRBV12-3 or TRBV12-4 and TRBJ2-3; D ambiguous. CDR3 length: 13 residues. V gave up 5 bases and J gave up 4 bases, with 10 bases separating them. CDR3 protein: CASSPASSDTQYF. CDR3 nucleotide sequence: TGTGCCAGCAGTCCCGCTAGTTCAGATACGCAGTATTTT.

This chain links TRBV2 with TRBJ2-1; 8 positions agree with TRBD2. CDR3 length: 17 amino acids. Germline lookup yields CDR1 SNHLY and CDR2 FYNNEI. Germline trimming cut 6 bases from V and 0 bases from J; bases unmatched to any gene: 10. CDR3 in amino acids: CASRGFRGGSSYNEQFF. The CDR3 region has the DNA TGTGCCAGCAGAGGTTTCCGCGGGGGGAGCTCCTACAATGAGCAGTTCTTC.

The chain links TRBV5-1 to TRBJ2-7, with D tentatively TRBD2 (6 bases). Trimming removed 4 bases at V and 4 bases at J, with 12 bases between. The CDR3 is 13 amino acids. From germline, CDR1 is SGHRS and CDR2 YFSETQ. This CDR3 is CASSPWGDYEQYF. For the CDR3, the DNA is TGCGCCAGCAGCCCATGGGGGGATTACGAGCAGTACTTC.

This clone was recorded once. This CDR3 is CASTQRGGDTEAFF. CDR3 nucleotide sequence: TGTGCCAGCACCCAGCGGGGTGGGGACACTGAAGCTTTCTTT. The V gene is TRBV6-6, the J gene TRBJ1-1; D not resolved. The ends were cut back, 7 bases at V and 3 bases at J, with 15 bases in the middle. Germline V gives CDR1 MNHNY, CDR2 SVGAGI (reference sequence). This CDR3 has 14 residues.

The chain has TRBV24-1 and TRBJ2-1, with TRBD1 matching 8 bases. CDR3 size: 16 residues. CDR1 and CDR2 from the germline V gene are KGHDR and SFDVKD. The V gene end was trimmed by 1 base and the J gene end by 2 bases; junction bases not matched to a gene: 3. CDR3 nucleotide sequence: TGTGCCACCAGTGATTTCGGCAGGGGGCCCTACAATGAGCAGTTCTTC. It codes for CATSDFGRGPYNEQFF.

The V and J genes are TRBV18 and TRBJ2-2, with TRBD2 matching 10 bases. This CDR3 region has 16 residues. V lost 0 bases to trimming and J lost 7 bases; unmatched junction nucleotides: 5. Germline V gene data show CDR1 as KGHSH and CDR2 as LQKENI. CDR3 DNA: TGTGCCAGCTCACCACCCACTAGCGGGAACGGCGGGGAGCTGTTTTTT. Translating gives CASSPPTSGNGGELFF.

By share, this clone ranks as medium-sized. The V and J genes are TRBV25-1 and TRBJ1-5; D is unclear. Germline loops: CDR1 MGHDK, CDR2 SYGVNS. V shed 4 bases and J shed 2 bases, with 12 bases lying between them. This CDR3 spans 15 amino acids. The chain's CDR3 is CASSGPEKGNQPQHF. Written as DNA, the CDR3 is TGTGCCAGCAGTGGTCCGGAGAAGGGCAATCAGCCCCAGCATTTT.

The V and J genes are TRBV13 and TRBJ2-2; TRBD1 matches at 7 bases. This CDR3 has 16 residues. V shed 5 bases and J 2 bases; nucleotides not matched to a gene: 8. The V gene's germline CDR1 is PRHDT and CDR2 FYEKMQ (reference sequence). CDR3 coding DNA: TGTGCCAGCAGCATCCAACAGGGGACAAACACCGGGGAGCTGTTTTTT. Encoded protein: CASSIQQGTNTGELFF.

This clone was seen just once. V and J are TRBV7-2 and TRBJ1-3; TRBD1 might be the D (5 bases). V was trimmed by 3 bases and J by 1 base, leaving 10 bases between them. Germline CDR1 SGHTA, CDR2 FQGNSA. This CDR3 region has 15 residues. The DNA for the CDR3 is TGTGCCAGCAGCTTCCCCCCAGGGTCTGGAAACACCATATATTTT. Protein: CASSFPPGSGNTIYF.

This chain uses TRBV5-4 with TRBJ1-1; possible D gene TRBD1, 5 bases. CDR1 SGHNT and CDR2 YYREEE come from the germline V gene (reference sequence). The CDR3 has 13 residues. The germline V and J ends were trimmed by 5 bases and 7 bases, with 15 bases remaining between them. The CDR3: CASRGLGGVEAFF. DNA of the CDR3: TGTGCCAGCAGGGGACTGGGAGGGGTTGAAGCTTTCTTT.

The chain couples TRBV6-5 to TRBJ1-1, with 8 bases that match TRBD1. V dropped 0 bases and J dropped 6; count of bases not matched to a gene: 6. The CDR3 contains 15 residues. The V gene's germline CDR1 is MNHEY and CDR2 SVGAGI. CDR3 protein: CASSYSRQGMAEAFF. CDR3 in DNA: TGTGCCAGCAGTTACTCACGACAGGGGATGGCTGAAGCTTTCTTT.

The chain carries TRBV4-2 and TRBJ1-3, with no clear D. Trimming took off 1 base at V and 3 bases at J, with 7 bases between the two ends. CDR3 length: 14 amino acids. CDR1 is LGHNA, CDR2 YNFKEQ, per germline. CDR3 nucleotides: TGTGCCAGCAGCCAAGGTCGGGTTGGAAACACCATATATTTT. Protein product: CASSQGRVGNTIYF.

The genes are TRBV7-3 and TRBJ1-3, with D possibly TRBD1 on 6 matching bases. CDR3 length equals 16 residues. Trimming pared 1 base from V and 2 bases from J, leaving 12 bases between. Germline CDR1 and CDR2: SGHTA and FQGTGA. The CDR3 protein is CASSLMGAGAGNTIYF. The CDR3 bases are TGTGCCAGCAGCTTAATGGGGGCCGGGGCTGGAAACACCATATATTTT.

This clone was seen once. This chain joins TRBV7-2 and TRBJ2-7; 8 bases are a match to TRBD2. This CDR3 has 19 residues. V dropped 5 bases and J dropped 4; count of bases not matched to a gene: 22. The germline V gene has CDR1 SGHTA and CDR2 FQGNSA. CDR3 in DNA: TGTGCCAGCAGCGATAAAACCTCGTTCGGTAGCGGGAAGGAATACGAGCAGTACGTC. Translated: CASSDKTSFGSGKEYEQYV.

This clone has a handful of counts. This rearrangement joins TRBV4-3 to TRBJ1-5; D ambiguous. CDR3 length equals 15 residues. Germline V lookup: CDR1 LGHNA, CDR2 YSLEER. Trimming cost V 4 bases and J 3 bases, with 13 bases left between them. This chain's CDR3 is CASSPRSGINQPQHF. The DNA of the CDR3 is TGCGCCAGCAGCCCAAGATCGGGTATCAATCAGCCCCAGCATTTT.

The rearrangement joins TRBV11-2 to TRBJ2-2; the D gene is possibly TRBD1 (5 bases). This CDR3 contains 18 residues. Trimming took 6 bases from V and 2 from J, leaving 22 bases between them. CDR1 SGHAT and CDR2 FQNNGV come from the germline V gene. The CDR3 region is CASRPGHGMASNTGELFF. The DNA of the CDR3 is TGTGCCAGCAGGCCAGGACACGGCATGGCCTCAAACACCGGGGAGCTGTTTTTT.

The chain uses TRBV11-3 and TRBJ1-4; 8 bases fit TRBD1. There are 15 residues in the CDR3. Looked up from germline, CDR1 is SGHNT and CDR2 is YENEEA. Germline trimming cut 5 bases from V and 3 bases from J; bases unmatched to any gene: 5. CDR3 residues: CASSPWTGSNEKLFF. DNA for the CDR3: TGTGCCAGCAGCCCTTGGACAGGGTCTAATGAAAAACTGTTTTTT. Full variable domain (rest looked up from reference TRBV11-3 and TRBJ1-4): EAGVVQSPRYKIIEKKQPVAFWCNPISGHNTLYWYLQNLGQGPELLIRYENEEAVDDSQLPKDRFSAERLKGVDSTLKIQPAELGDSAVYLCASSPWTGSNEKLFFGSGTQLSVL.

This chain connects TRBV21-1 to TRBJ2-3; the table's D call of TRBD2 was not tested on the DNA. TRBV21-1 is a documented pseudogene. The CDR3 spans 13 residues. The CDR3 is CASRKPGEITQYF. The CDR3 DNA reads TGTGCCAGCAGAAAGCCCGGGGAGATTACGCAGTATTTT.

The gene calls are TRBV28 and TRBJ2-1; weak D call: TRBD1 (6 bases). V lost 4 bases to trimming and J lost 4 bases, with 17 bases between them. Germline CDR1 MDHEN, CDR2 SYDVKM. This CDR3 region has 16 residues. CDR3 sequence: CASSSRTVGGYNEQFF. The DNA of the CDR3 is TGTGCCAGCAGTTCCCGGACAGTCGGTGGGTACAATGAGCAGTTCTTC.

The chain recombines TRBV7-9 with TRBJ2-3; 11 positions agree with TRBD2. With V trimmed by 5 bases and J by 6 bases, 10 bases remained unmatched. The germline CDR1 and CDR2 sequences are SEHNR and FQNEAQ (reference sequence). The CDR3 is made up of 16 amino acids. CDR3 region: CASSPGLAVLGDTQYF. The CDR3 DNA is TGTGCCAGCAGCCCGGGACTAGCGGTATTAGGGGATACGCAGTATTTT.

The CDR3 protein is CASRLTGSHEQYV. For the CDR3, the DNA is TGTGCCAGCAGACTGACAGGGTCCCACGAGCAGTACGTC. V and J are TRBV27 and TRBJ2-7, with 7 bases identical to TRBD1. The CDR3 is 13 amino acids. After removal of 6 bases from V and 5 bases from J, the junction contained 7 bases not matched to a gene. Germline assignment: CDR1 MNHEY and CDR2 SMNVEV (reference sequence).

This rearrangement joins TRBV7-8 to TRBJ2-7, with 8 bases lining up with TRBD2. The V gene's germline CDR1 is SGHVS and CDR2 FQNEAQ. The CDR3 extends over 15 amino acids. The trim removed 5 bases at V and 2 bases at J, leaving 8 bases unmatched. The CDR3 DNA sequence: TGTGCCAGCAGCCACAAGCGGGGGCCCCCCTACGAGCAGTACTTC. It translates to CASSHKRGPPYEQYF.

The chain couples TRBV11-3 to TRBJ2-1; 8 bases match TRBD2. The CDR3 sequence is 14 residues long. Germline CDR1 SGHNT, CDR2 YENEEA. The trim removed 4 bases at V and 9 bases at J, leaving 8 bases unmatched. In DNA form, the CDR3 reads TGTGCCAGCAGCTCGGGACTAGAGTGGGGTGAGCAGTTCTTC. As protein: CASSSGLEWGEQFF.

V gene TRBV7-2 combines with J gene TRBJ1-2; tentatively, D is TRBD1 (6 bases). CDR1 is SGHTA, CDR2 FQGNSA, per germline. The V gene lost 5 bases and the J gene lost 5 bases, with 18 bases spanning the gap. The CDR3 runs to 15 residues. CDR3 coding DNA: TGTGCCAGCAGCCCTCGAGGGGGGGGCACTTATGGCTACACCTTC. Its translation: CASSPRGGGTYGYTF.

V gene TRBV6-2 or TRBV6-3 combines with J gene TRBJ1-1; D remains ambiguous. The CDR3 is 16 residues long. Per the germline V gene, CDR1 is MNHEY and CDR2 is SVGEGT. Trimming removed 0 bases at V and 0 bases at J, with 11 bases between. The CDR3 reads CASSYSHLNLNTEAFF. The CDR3 region has the DNA TGTGCCAGCAGTTACTCCCACCTAAATTTGAACACTGAAGCTTTCTTT.

The J gene is TRBJ2-2, the V gene TRBV10-3, with 11 bases that match TRBD1. The trim removed 5 bases at V and 6 bases at J, leaving 11 bases unmatched. The germline V gene has CDR1 ENHRY and CDR2 SYGVKD. The CDR3 totals 17 residues. The CDR3 region has the DNA TGTGCCATCAGTAAACGGACAGGGGGCGATGCCCCCGGGGAGCTGTTTTTT. As protein: CAISKRTGGDAPGELFF.

This clone was observed a few times. The chain is built from TRBV29-1 and TRBJ1-5; D is possibly TRBD1 (6 bases). Trimming removed 8 bases from V and 2 bases from J, with 13 bases in between. The CDR3 is made up of 13 amino acids. The germline gives CDR1 SQVTM, CDR2 ANQGSEA. This CDR3 reads CSTGGQGNQPQHF. The CDR3 coding sequence is TGCAGCACCGGGGGGCAGGGCAATCAGCCCCAGCATTTT.